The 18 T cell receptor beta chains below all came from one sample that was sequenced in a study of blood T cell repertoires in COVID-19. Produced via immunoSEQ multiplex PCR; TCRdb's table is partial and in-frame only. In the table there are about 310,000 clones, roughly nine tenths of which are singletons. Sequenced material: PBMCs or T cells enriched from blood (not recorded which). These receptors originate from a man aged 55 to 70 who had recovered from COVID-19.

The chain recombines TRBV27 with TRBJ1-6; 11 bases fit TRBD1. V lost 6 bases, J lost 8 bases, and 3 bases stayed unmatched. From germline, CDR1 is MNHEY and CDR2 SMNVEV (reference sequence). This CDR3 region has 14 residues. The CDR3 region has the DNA TGTGCCAGCAGCCGGGACAGGGGGGATTCACCCCTCCACTTT. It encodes CASSRDRGDSPLHF.

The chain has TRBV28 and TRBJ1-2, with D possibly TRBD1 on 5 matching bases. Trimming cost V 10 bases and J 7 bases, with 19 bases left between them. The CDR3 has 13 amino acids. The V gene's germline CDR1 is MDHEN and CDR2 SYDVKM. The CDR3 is CAILLDSRAGYTF. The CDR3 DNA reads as TGTGCCATTCTTCTCGACAGTAGGGCTGGCTACACCTTC.

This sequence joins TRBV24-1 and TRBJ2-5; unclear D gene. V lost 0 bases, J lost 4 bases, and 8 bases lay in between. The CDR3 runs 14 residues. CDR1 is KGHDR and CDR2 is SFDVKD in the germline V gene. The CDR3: CATSDLGTAETQYF. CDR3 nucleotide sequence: TGTGCCACCAGTGATTTGGGCACAGCAGAGACCCAGTACTTC.

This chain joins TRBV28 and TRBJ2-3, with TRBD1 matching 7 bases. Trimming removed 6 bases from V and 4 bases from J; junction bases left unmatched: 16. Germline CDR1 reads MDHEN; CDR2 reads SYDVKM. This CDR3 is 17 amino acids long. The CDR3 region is CASRRANDRETADTQYF. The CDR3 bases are TGTGCCAGCAGACGTGCGAACGACAGGGAGACGGCAGATACGCAGTATTTT. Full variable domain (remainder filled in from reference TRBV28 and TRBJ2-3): DVKVTQSSRYLVKRTGEKVFLECVQDMDHENMFWYRQDPGLGLRLIYFSYDVKMKEKGDIPEGYSVSREKKERFSLILESASTNQTSMYLCASRRANDRETADTQYFGPGTRLTVL.

CDR3 amino acids: CASSVGTSGRASYEQYF. CDR3 nucleotides: TGTGCCAGCAGCGTAGGGACTAGCGGGAGGGCCAGCTACGAGCAGTACTTC. The genes are TRBV9 and TRBJ2-7; 15 bases agree with TRBD2. This CDR3 spans 17 amino acids. The V and J ends lost 0 bases and 3 bases, in that order; junction bases with no gene match: 4. The germline gives CDR1 SGDLS, CDR2 YYNGEE.

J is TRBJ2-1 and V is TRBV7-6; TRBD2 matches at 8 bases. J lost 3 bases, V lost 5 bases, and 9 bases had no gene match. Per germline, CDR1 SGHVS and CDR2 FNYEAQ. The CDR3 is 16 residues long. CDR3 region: CASSLNSGINYNEQFF. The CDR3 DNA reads TGTGCCAGCAGCCTGAATAGCGGGATTAACTACAATGAGCAGTTCTTC.

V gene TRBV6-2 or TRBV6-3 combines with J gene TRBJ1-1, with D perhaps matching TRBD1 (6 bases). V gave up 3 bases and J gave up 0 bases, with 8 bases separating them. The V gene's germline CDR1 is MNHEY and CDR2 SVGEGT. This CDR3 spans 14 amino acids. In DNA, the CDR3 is TGTGCCAGCAGTTATAAGGGGGTGAACACTGAAGCTTTCTTT. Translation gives CASSYKGVNTEAFF.

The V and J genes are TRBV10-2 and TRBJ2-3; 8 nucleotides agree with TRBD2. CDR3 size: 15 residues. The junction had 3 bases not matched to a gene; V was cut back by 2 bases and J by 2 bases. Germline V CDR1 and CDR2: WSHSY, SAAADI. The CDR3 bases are TGCGCCAGCAGTGAGACTAGCGGTATCACAGATACGCAGTATTTT. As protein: CASSETSGITDTQYF.

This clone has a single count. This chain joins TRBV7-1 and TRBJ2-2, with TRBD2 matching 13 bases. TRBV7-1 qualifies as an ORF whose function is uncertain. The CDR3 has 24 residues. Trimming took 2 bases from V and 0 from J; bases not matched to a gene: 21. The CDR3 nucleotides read TGTGCCAGCAGCTCAAGGACGGGACAGGGGACTAGCGGGGAAGAAAAACCGAACACCGGGGAGCTGTTTTTT. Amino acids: CASSSRTGQGTSGEEKPNTGELFF.

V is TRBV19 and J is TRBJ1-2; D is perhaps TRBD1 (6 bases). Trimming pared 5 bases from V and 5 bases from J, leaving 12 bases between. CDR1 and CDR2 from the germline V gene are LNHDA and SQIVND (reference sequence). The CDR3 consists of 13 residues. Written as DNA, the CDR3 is TGTGCCAGTAGTCCCGACAGGTCTTATGGCTACACCTTC. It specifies CASSPDRSYGYTF.

CDR3 in DNA: TGTGCCAGTAGTATTCTCAGACAGGGCCCAGGAACTAATGAAAAACTGTTTTTT. Translation: CASSILRQGPGTNEKLFF. V gene TRBV19 combines with J gene TRBJ1-4, with 7 nucleotides matching TRBD1. The V segment lost 3 bases and the J segment 1 base; nucleotides outside the gene matches: 11. This CDR3 spans 18 amino acids. Germline CDR1 and CDR2: LNHDA and SQIVND (reference sequence).

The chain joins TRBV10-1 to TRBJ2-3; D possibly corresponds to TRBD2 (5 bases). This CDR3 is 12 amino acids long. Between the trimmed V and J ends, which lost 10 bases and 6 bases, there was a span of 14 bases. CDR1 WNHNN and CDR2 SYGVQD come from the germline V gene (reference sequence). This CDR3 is CATTGGFDTQYF. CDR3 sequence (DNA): TGCGCCACAACTGGCGGGTTTGATACGCAGTATTTT.

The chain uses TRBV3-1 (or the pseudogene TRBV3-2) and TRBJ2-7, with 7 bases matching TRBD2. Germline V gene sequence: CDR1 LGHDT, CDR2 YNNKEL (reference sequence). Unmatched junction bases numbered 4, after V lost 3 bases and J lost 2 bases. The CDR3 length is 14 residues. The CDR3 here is CASSQSSGTYEQYF. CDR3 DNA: TGTGCCAGCAGCCAGTCTAGCGGAACCTACGAGCAGTACTTC.

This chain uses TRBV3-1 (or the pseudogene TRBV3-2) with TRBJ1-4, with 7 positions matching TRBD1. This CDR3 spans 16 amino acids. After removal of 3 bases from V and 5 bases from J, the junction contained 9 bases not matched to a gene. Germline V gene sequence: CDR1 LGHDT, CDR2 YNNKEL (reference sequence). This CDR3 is CASSHGPTGINEKLFF. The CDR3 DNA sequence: TGTGCCAGCAGCCATGGGCCGACAGGGATAAATGAAAAACTGTTTTTT.

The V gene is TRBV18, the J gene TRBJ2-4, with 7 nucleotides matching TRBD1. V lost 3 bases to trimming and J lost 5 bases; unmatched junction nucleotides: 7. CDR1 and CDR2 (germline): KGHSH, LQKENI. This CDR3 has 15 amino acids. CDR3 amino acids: CASSPAGQVQNIQYF. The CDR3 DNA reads TGTGCCAGCTCACCCGCCGGACAGGTTCAAAACATTCAGTACTTC.

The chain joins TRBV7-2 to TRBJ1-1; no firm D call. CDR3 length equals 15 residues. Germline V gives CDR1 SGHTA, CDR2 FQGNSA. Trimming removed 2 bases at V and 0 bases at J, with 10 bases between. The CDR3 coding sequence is TGTGCCAGCAGCTTATCCTTAAACATGAACACTGAAGCTTTCTTT. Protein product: CASSLSLNMNTEAFF.

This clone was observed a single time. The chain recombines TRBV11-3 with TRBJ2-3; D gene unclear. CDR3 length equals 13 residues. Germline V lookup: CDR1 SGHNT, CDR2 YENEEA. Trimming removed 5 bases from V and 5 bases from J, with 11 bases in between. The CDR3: CASSTTGRDTQYF. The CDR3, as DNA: TGTGCCAGCAGCACGACTGGTCGAGATACGCAGTATTTT.

CDR3 nucleotide sequence: TGTGCCAGCAGCCTCAGGACTAGCGGTCTAGCCAAAAACATTCAGTACTTC. Translating it yields CASSLRTSGLAKNIQYF. The rearrangement links TRBV13 to TRBJ2-4; TRBD2 matches at 10 bases. Germline CDR1 reads PRHDT; CDR2 reads FYEKMQ (reference sequence). The V and J ends lost 5 bases and 0 bases, in that order; junction bases with no gene match: 7. The CDR3 is 17 residues long. Using reference TRBV13 and TRBJ2-4 for the parts outside the CDR3, the full variable domain is AAGVIQSPRHLIKEKRETATLKCYPIPRHDTVYWYQQGPGQDPQFLISFYEKMQSDKGSIPDRFSAQQFSDYHSELNMSSLELGDSALYFCASSLRTSGLAKNIQYFGAGTRLSVL.